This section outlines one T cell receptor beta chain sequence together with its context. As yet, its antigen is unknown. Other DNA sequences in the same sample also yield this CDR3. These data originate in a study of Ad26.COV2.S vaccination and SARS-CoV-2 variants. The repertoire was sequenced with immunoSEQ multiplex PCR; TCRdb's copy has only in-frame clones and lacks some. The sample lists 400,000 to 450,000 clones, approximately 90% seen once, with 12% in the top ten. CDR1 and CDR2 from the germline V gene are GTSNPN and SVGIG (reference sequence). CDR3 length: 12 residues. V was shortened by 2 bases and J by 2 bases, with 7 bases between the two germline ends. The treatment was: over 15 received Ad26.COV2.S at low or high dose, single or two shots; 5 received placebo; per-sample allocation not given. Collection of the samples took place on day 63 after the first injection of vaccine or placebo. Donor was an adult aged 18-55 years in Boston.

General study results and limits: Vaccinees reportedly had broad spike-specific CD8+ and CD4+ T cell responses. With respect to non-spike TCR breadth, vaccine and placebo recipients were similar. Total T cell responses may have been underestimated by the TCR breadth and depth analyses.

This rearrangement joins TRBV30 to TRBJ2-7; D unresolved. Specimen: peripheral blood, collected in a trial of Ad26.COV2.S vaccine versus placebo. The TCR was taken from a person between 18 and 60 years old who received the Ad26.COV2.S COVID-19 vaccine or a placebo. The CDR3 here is CAWSPSAYEQYF. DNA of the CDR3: TGTGCCTGGAGTCCCAGCGCCTACGAGCAGTACTTC. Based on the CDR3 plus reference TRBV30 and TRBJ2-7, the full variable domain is SQTIHQWPATLVQPVGSPLSLECTVEGTSNPNLYWYRQAAGRGLQLLFYSVGIGQISSEVPQNLSASRPQDRQFILSSKKLLLSDSGFYLCAWSPSAYEQYFGPGTRLTVT.